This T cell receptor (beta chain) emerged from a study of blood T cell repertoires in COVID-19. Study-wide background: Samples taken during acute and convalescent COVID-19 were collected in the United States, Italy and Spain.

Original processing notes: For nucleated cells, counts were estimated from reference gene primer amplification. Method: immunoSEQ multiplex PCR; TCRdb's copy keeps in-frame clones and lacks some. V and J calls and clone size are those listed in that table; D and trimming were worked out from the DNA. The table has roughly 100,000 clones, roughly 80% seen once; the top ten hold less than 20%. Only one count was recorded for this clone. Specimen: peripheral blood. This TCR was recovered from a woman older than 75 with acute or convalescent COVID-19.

The CDR3 region has the DNA TGCGCCAGCAGCCCCGGTGGGACAGCTTACAATGAGCAGTTCTTC. It is translated as CASSPGGTAYNEQFF. J is TRBJ2-1 and V is TRBV5-1; 7 positions match TRBD1. With V trimmed by 4 bases and J by 4 bases, 8 bases remained unmatched. The CDR3 runs 15 residues. Germline CDR1 reads SGHRS; CDR2 reads YFSETQ.